Below are 27 T cell receptor beta chains sequenced from a single sample in a study of regulatory T cells in long-lasting Graves disease. In building TCR beta libraries, iRepertoire HTBI primers were used together with Arm-PCR of CDR3 regions. Each CDR3 protein gets one entry after TCRdb re-called the multiplex PCR reads with MiXCR. Of a few hundred thousand distinct CDR3 sequences in the sample, around 20% are singletons; the top ten hold around 11%. Time point in this sample: newly diagnosed GD, antithyroid drugs for less than 3 months. After RNA was extracted from PBMCs, the TCR library was made from it. These data were likewise used in another study, on T cells in Graves' hyperthyroidism and ophthalmopathy.

Sample: peripheral blood mononuclear cells (PBMCs), taken at new diagnosis, from a patient treated with antithyroid drugs. The receptors come from a woman in her 30s with Graves disease.

Notes on this clonotype: Given a much more abundant clone one base away, this may be a read error. The chain is built from TRBV20-1 and TRBJ1-5, with 8 bases that match TRBD1. Germline CDR1 is DFQATT and CDR2 is SNEGSKA (reference sequence). After removal of 8 bases from V and 4 bases from J, the junction contained 7 bases not matched to a gene. This CDR3 has 13 amino acids. CDR3 in DNA: TGCAGTACCACACAGGGGGGGAATCAGCCCCAGCATTTT. This sequence encodes CSTTQGGNQPQHF.

This clonotype has at least ten counts. The chain uses TRBV5-1 and TRBJ1-2, with 8 nucleotides matching TRBD1. This CDR3 contains 15 residues. Germline assignment: CDR1 SGHRS and CDR2 YFSETQ. V shed 3 bases and J 4 bases; nucleotides not matched to a gene: 8. The CDR3 here is CASSWGGQASYGYTF. CDR3 coding DNA: TGCGCCAGCAGCTGGGGGGGACAGGCTTCCTATGGCTACACCTTC.

This chain uses TRBV12-3 or TRBV12-4 with TRBJ1-1; D is unclear. This CDR3 is 14 amino acids long. V lost 3 bases to trimming and J lost 8 bases, with 16 bases between them. The CDR3 sequence: CASSFAATSGEAFF. The CDR3 DNA follows: TGTGCCAGCAGTTTTGCGGCCACCTCGGGGGAAGCTTTCTTT.

The chain is built from TRBV6-5 and TRBJ1-1, with unresolved D. The V and J ends lost 2 bases and 1 base respectively, with 8 bases between them. Germline lookup yields CDR1 MNHEY and CDR2 SVGAGI. The CDR3 covers 14 residues. In DNA form, the CDR3 reads TGTGCCAGCAGTTACGCGGGTTGGAACACTGAAGCTTTCTTT. Its protein product is CASSYAGWNTEAFF.

This clonotype was recorded a few times. The genes are TRBV5-6 and TRBJ1-2, with D tentatively TRBD1 (6 bases). Trimming took off 2 bases at V and 6 bases at J, with 11 bases between the two ends. This CDR3 region has 13 residues. Germline lookup yields CDR1 SGHDT and CDR2 YYEEEE. The CDR3 nucleotides read TGTGCCAGCAGCTTTTATCCAGGGGATGGCTACACCTTC. This sequence encodes CASSFYPGDGYTF.

There are many counts of this clonotype. The chain employs TRBV27 and TRBJ1-2; D is uncertain. Per the germline V gene, CDR1 is MNHEY and CDR2 is SMNVEV (reference sequence). V lost 8 bases, J lost 5 bases, and 18 bases lay in between. CDR3 length equals 14 residues. The CDR3 protein is CASSSFGSSYGYTF. The DNA of the CDR3 is TGTGCCAGCTCCTCTTTCGGGTCCTCTTATGGCTACACCTTC.

This clonotype was detected many times. The V gene is TRBV30, the J gene TRBJ1-1; tentatively, D is TRBD1 (5 bases). Trimming took off 4 bases at V and 4 bases at J, with 13 bases between the two ends. Germline CDR1 reads GTSNPN; CDR2 reads SVGIG (reference sequence). This CDR3 is built from 13 residues. DNA of the CDR3: TGTGCCTGGATGGGGACGGGGGGCACTGAAGCTTTCTTT. The encoded protein is CAWMGTGGTEAFF.

The chain employs TRBV28 and TRBJ2-1, with 11 bases fitting TRBD1. The J call may not be correct, given that the DNA end is closer to TRBJ2-5. Looked up from germline, CDR1 is MDHEN and CDR2 is SYDVKM. The CDR3 is 15 amino acids. The CDR3 is CASSLWAGTGGDQYF. The DNA of the CDR3 is TGTGCCAGCAGTTTATGGGCGGGGACAGGGGGTGACCAGTACTTC.

In its sample, this clonotype was seen a few times. A read error is likely here: a far larger clone is one base away. Given the absence of the conserved phenylalanine or tryptophan at the CDR3 end, a read error is likely. CDR3 in amino acids: CASLTGTGAMNTEAFL. CDR3 sequence (DNA): TGTGCCAGCCTTACCGGGACAGGGGCCATGAACACTGAAGCTTTCCTT. The rearrangement uses TRBV11-2 and TRBJ1-1; 10 positions match TRBD1. After removal of 8 bases from V and 0 bases from J, the junction contained 9 bases not matched to a gene. There are 16 residues in the CDR3. Germline V CDR1 and CDR2: SGHAT, FQNNGV.

At least ten counts were recorded for this clonotype. The rearrangement uses TRBV2 and TRBJ2-5; the D is unclear. CDR3 length: 11 amino acids. V lost 3 bases to trimming and J lost 3 bases, with 2 bases between them. Germline CDR1 and CDR2: SNHLY and FYNNEI. The CDR3 loop reads CASSDEETQYF. CDR3 DNA: TGTGCCAGCAGTGATGAAGAGACCCAGTACTTC.

This clonotype was observed many times. The rearrangement joins TRBV12-5 to TRBJ1-5, with D uncertain. Trimming shortened V by 2 bases and J by 0 bases, and 8 bases separated the two germline ends. Germline V gives CDR1 LGHNT, CDR2 FRNRAP. CDR3 length: 15 residues. The CDR3 bases are TGTGCTAGTGGTTTGACGACATCTAGCAATCAGCCCCAGCATTTT. As protein: CASGLTTSSNQPQHF.

This clonotype was recorded once. Since a far larger clone is one base different, this is likely a read error. J is TRBJ2-5 and V is TRBV7-2; TRBD1 might be the D (5 bases). The J call may be in error: the DNA end matches TRBJ2-1 better. CDR1 and CDR2 (germline): SGHTA, FQGNSA. The CDR3 contains 12 residues. The CDR3 is CASSADRNEQFF. CDR3 nucleotide sequence: TGTGCCAGCAGCGCCGACAGAAACGAGCAGTTCTTC.

Here the CDR3 reads CASSLHRGHEQFF. Written as DNA, the CDR3 is TGTGCCAGCAGCTTACATAGGGGTCATGAGCAGTTCTTC. The chain recombines TRBV11-2 with TRBJ2-1; tentatively, D is TRBD1 (5 bases). Germline CDR1 SGHAT, CDR2 FQNNGV. V was pared by 2 bases and J by 8 bases, with 10 bases between. The CDR3 runs to 13 residues.

This clonotype was seen at least ten times. V is TRBV2 and J is TRBJ1-1; TRBD1 aligns across 8 bases. Germline CDR1 reads SNHLY; CDR2 reads FYNNEI. This CDR3 comprises 15 residues. J lost 2 bases, V lost 10 bases, and 12 bases had no gene match. Written as DNA, the CDR3 is TGTGCCATCCGGACAGGGACCATCCTTAACACTGAAGCTTTCTTT. Its translation is CAIRTGTILNTEAFF.

This clonotype was recorded a few times. The genes are TRBV7-9 and TRBJ1-1; TRBD1 aligns across 8 bases. The CDR3 totals 15 residues. V gave up 6 bases and J gave up 4 bases; unmatched junction bases: 10. Germline loops: CDR1 SEHNR, CDR2 FQNEAQ (reference sequence). The CDR3 loop reads CASRVRTGSTTEAFF. The CDR3 bases are TGTGCCAGCAGGGTCAGGACAGGGTCGACCACTGAAGCTTTCTTT.

This clonotype was detected only a few times. In DNA, the CDR3 is TGTGCCAGCAGCACACAGGGAACCTCTAATTCACCCCTCCACTTT. Protein sequence: CASSTQGTSNSPLHF. The chain recombines TRBV14 with TRBJ1-6; perhaps TRBD1 as D (6 bases). Germline loops: CDR1 SGHDN, CDR2 FVKESK. The length of the CDR3 is 15 residues. The V and J ends lost 5 bases and 6 bases respectively, with 14 bases between them.

This clonotype was recorded many times. The CDR3 loop reads CASSWMGSLRGEDTQYF. The CDR3 coding sequence is TGTGCCAGCAGTTGGATGGGGTCCCTTCGCGGGGAAGATACGCAGTATTTT. The chain employs TRBV28 and TRBJ2-3; a weak D match, TRBD2 (6 bases). The V end lost 4 bases, the J end lost 5 bases, and 22 bases lay between the germline ends. The CDR3 runs 17 residues. Germline CDR1 reads MDHEN; CDR2 reads SYDVKM.

In its sample, this clonotype was seen many times. J is TRBJ2-2 and V is TRBV27; TRBD1 matches at 8 bases. The CDR3 length is 16 residues. The V gene's germline CDR1 is MNHEY and CDR2 SMNVEV (reference sequence). V dropped 2 bases and J dropped 3; count of bases not matched to a gene: 5. The CDR3 sequence: CASSLLGQVYTGELFF. CDR3 sequence (DNA): TGTGCCAGCAGTTTACTGGGACAGGTTTACACCGGGGAGCTGTTTTTT.

This clonotype has at least ten counts. The chain employs TRBV30 and TRBJ2-2; TRBD2 aligns across 12 bases. Germline CDR1 reads GTSNPN; CDR2 reads SVGIG (reference sequence). Trimming cost V 8 bases and J 7 bases; bases outside gene matches: 8. The CDR3 runs to 14 residues. The CDR3 loop is CAGTSGRYGGELFF. CDR3 sequence (DNA): TGTGCCGGTACTAGCGGGAGGTACGGCGGGGAGCTGTTTTTT.

This clonotype came up many times. This chain connects TRBV12-3 or TRBV12-4 to TRBJ2-1, with TRBD1 identical over 8 bases. Trimming at V came to 6 bases and at J to 6 bases, leaving 13 bases not matched to a gene. The length of the CDR3 is 16 residues. This CDR3 is CASSAADRGGSNEQFF. CDR3 sequence (DNA): TGTGCCAGCAGCGCAGCCGACAGGGGAGGAAGCAATGAGCAGTTCTTC.

V is TRBV7-3 and J is TRBJ2-5; the match to TRBD2 covers 7 bases. V was clipped by 5 bases and J by 3 bases; unmatched bases: 9. The germline CDR1 and CDR2 sequences are SGHTA and FQGTGA. The CDR3 runs 15 residues. The CDR3 coding sequence is TGTGCCAGCAGCGAATTTCTTGGGAGGGAAGAGACCCAGTACTTC. It is translated as CASSEFLGREETQYF.

The chain couples TRBV13 to TRBJ2-3; 10 bases fit TRBD1. The tail of the sequence fits TRBJ2-7 better, so the J call may be wrong. The V gene's germline CDR1 is PRHDT and CDR2 FYEKMQ (reference sequence). The CDR3 totals 15 residues. The CDR3 coding sequence is TGTGCCAGCAGCTTAGTAGGGACAGGGGTCGGCGAGCAGTACTTC. This translates into CASSLVGTGVGEQYF.

This clonotype was counted at least ten times. The CDR3 DNA is TGTGCCAGCAGCTTGGGGGGGTATGCCGGGGAGCTGTTTTTT. The encoded protein is CASSLGGYAGELFF. The chain employs TRBV11-2 and TRBJ2-2, with TRBD2 matching over 7 bases. Germline CDR1 reads SGHAT; CDR2 reads FQNNGV. The CDR3 consists of 14 residues. Trimming at V came to 3 bases and at J to 6 bases, leaving 4 bases not matched to a gene.

As regards this clonotype: The junction departs from the called germline gene at one end, perhaps through a read error. V usage is TRBV18 and J usage is TRBJ2-3; D gene ambiguous. Germline lookup yields CDR1 KGHSH and CDR2 LQKENI. The CDR3 runs 11 residues. Written as DNA, the CDR3 is TGTGCCCGCTCCTACACAGATACGCAGTCTTTT. It yields the protein CARSYTDTQSF.

This clonotype has ten or more counts. This rearrangement joins TRBV2 to TRBJ1-3, with D uncertain. Germline V CDR1 and CDR2: SNHLY, FYNNEI. Trimming removed 6 bases from V and 1 base from J, with 4 bases in between. The CDR3 is 12 residues long. The CDR3 region is CASSHSGNTIYF. CDR3 bases: TGTGCCAGCAGCCATTCTGGAAACACCATATATTTT.

Only a few counts were recorded for this clonotype. CDR3 sequence (DNA): TGTGCCAGCTCAATTGGAGGGGGCCGTCTGCCCCAGCATTTT. It codes for CASSIGGGRLPQHF. The chain couples TRBV12-3 or TRBV12-4 to TRBJ1-5, with 7 bases matching TRBD1. This CDR3 spans 14 amino acids. V was clipped by 8 bases and J by 9 bases; unmatched bases: 13.

In this sample, this clonotype turned up many times. The rearrangement joins TRBV5-1 to TRBJ2-5; TRBD2 agrees at 7 bases. The CDR3 sequence is 15 residues long. Looked up from germline, CDR1 is SGHRS and CDR2 is YFSETQ. After removal of 4 bases from V and 3 bases from J, the junction contained 9 bases not matched to a gene. The CDR3 nucleotides read TGCGCCAGCAGCCTTTTAGGGCTAGCGGAAGAGACCCAGTACTTC. Translating it yields CASSLLGLAEETQYF.